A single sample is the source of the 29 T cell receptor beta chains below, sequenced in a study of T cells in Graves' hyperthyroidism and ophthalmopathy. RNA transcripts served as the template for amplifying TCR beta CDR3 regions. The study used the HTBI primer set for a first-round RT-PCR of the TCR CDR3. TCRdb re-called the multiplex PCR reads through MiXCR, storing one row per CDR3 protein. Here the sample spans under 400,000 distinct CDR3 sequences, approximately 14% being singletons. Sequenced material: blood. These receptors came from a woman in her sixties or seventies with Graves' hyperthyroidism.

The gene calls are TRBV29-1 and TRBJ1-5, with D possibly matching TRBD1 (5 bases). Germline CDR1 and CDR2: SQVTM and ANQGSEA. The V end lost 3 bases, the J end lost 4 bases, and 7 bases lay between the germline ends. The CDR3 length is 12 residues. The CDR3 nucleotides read TGCAGCGTTGAGACAGAAAATCAGCCCCAGCATTTT. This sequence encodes CSVETENQPQHF.

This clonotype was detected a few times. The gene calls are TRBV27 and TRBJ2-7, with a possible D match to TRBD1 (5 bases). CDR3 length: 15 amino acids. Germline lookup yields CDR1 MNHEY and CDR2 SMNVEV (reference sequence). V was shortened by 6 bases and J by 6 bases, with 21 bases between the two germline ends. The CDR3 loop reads CASRLTDMSEGEQYF. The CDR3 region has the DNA TGTGCCAGCAGACTCACGGACATGTCGGAAGGCGAGCAGTACTTC.

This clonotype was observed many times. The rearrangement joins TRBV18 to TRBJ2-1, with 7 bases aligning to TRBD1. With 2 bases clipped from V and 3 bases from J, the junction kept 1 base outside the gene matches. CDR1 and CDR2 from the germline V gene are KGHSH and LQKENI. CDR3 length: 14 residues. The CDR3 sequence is CASSPGTVYNEQFF. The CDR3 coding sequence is TGTGCCAGCTCACCAGGGACAGTCTACAATGAGCAGTTCTTC.

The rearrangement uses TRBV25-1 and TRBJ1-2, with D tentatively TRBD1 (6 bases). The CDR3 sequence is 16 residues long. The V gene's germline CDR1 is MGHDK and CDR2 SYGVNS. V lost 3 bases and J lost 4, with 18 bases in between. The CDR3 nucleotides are TGTGCCAGCAGTGAGTTGGGGGACACCAGGGGCTATGGCTACACCTTC. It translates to CASSELGDTRGYGYTF.

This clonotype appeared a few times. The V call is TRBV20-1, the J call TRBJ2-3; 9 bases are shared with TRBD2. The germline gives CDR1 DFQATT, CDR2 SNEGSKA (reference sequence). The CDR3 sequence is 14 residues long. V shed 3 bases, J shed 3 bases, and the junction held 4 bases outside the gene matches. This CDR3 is CSARGLAWTDTQYF. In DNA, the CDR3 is TGCAGTGCTAGGGGACTAGCTTGGACAGATACGCAGTATTTT.

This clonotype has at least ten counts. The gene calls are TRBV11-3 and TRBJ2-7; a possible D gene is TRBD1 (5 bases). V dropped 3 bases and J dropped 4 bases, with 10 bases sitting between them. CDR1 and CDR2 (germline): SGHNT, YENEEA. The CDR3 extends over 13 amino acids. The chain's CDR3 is CASSLPGKYEQYF. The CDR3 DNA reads TGTGCCAGCAGCTTGCCAGGGAAATACGAGCAGTACTTC.

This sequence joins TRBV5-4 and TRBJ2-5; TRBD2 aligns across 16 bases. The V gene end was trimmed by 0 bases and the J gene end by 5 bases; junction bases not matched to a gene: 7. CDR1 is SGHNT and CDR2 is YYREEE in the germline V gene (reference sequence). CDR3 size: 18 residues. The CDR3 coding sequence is TGTGCCAGCAGCTTGGTGGGACTAGCGGGAGGGCGGTGGGAGACCCAGTACTTC. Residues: CASSLVGLAGGRWETQYF.

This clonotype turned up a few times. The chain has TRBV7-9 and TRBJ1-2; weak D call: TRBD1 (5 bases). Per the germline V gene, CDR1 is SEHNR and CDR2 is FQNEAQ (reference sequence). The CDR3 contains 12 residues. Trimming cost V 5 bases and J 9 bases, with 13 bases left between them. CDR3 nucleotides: TGTGCCAGCAGCCGATGGGACTACAGCTACACCTTC. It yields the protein CASSRWDYSYTF.

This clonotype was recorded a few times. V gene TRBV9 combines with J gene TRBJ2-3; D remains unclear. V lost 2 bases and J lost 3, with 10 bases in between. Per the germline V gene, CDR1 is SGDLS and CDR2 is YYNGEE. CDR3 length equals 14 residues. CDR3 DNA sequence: TGTGCCAGCAGCGTCGGTTTGTGGACAGATACGCAGTATTTT. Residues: CASSVGLWTDTQYF.

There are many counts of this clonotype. The CDR3: CASSSVPGRMNTEAFF. In nucleotides, the CDR3 is TGTGCCAGCAGTTCCGTTCCGGGACGGATGAACACTGAAGCTTTCTTT. The chain is built from TRBV6-1 and TRBJ1-1; tentative D call: TRBD1 (5 bases). The germline V gene has CDR1 MNHNS and CDR2 SASEGT. This CDR3 comprises 16 residues. Trimming pared 5 bases from V and 0 bases from J, leaving 16 bases between.

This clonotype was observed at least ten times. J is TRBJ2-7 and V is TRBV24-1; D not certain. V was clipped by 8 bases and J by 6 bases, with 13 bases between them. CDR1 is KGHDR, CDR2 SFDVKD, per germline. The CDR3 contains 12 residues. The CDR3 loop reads CATTDAAGEQYF. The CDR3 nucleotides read TGTGCCACCACCGACGCCGCTGGCGAGCAGTACTTC.

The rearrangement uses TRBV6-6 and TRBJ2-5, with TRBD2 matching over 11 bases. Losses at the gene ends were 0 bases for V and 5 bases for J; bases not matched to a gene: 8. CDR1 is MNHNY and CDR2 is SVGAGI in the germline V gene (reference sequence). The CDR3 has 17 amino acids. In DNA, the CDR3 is TGTGCCAGCAGTTACTCCCTACTAGCGGGAGTAAGGGAGACCCAGTACTTC. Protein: CASSYSLLAGVRETQYF.

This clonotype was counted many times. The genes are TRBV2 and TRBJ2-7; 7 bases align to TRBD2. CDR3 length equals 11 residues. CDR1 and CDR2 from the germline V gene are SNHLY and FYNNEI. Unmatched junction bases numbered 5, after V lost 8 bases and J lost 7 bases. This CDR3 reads CASWEGGEQYF. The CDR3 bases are TGTGCCAGCTGGGAGGGCGGTGAGCAGTACTTC.

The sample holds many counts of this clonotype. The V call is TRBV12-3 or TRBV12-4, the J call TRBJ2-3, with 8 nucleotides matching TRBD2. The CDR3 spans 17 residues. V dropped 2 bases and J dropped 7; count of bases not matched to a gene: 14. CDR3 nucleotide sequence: TGTGCCAGCAGTTTATACCCCGGGACCCCGGGAGGGAATACGCAGTATTTT. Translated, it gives CASSLYPGTPGGNTQYF.

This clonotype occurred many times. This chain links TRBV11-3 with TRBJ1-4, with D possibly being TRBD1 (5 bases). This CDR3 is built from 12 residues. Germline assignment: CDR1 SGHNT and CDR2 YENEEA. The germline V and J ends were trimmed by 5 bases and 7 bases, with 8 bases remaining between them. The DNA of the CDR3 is TGTGCCAGCAGCGACAGCGGTGAAAAACTGTTTTTT. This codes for CASSDSGEKLFF.

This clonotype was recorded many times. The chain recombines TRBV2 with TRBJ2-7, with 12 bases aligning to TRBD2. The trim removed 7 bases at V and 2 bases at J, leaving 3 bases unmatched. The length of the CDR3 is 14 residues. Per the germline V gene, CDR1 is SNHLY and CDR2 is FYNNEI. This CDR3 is CASNRTSGAYEQYF. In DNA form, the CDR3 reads TGTGCCAGCAATAGGACTAGCGGGGCCTACGAGCAGTACTTC. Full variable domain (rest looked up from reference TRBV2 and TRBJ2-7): EPEVTQTPSHQVTQMGQEVILRCVPISNHLYFYWYRQILGQKVEFLVSFYNNEISEKSEIFDDQFSVERPDGSNFTLKIRSTKLEDSAMYFCASNRTSGAYEQYFGPGTRLTVT.

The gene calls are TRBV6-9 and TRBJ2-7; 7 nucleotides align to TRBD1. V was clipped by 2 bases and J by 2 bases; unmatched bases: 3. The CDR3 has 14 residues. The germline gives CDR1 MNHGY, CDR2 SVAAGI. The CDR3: CASSYGTEAYEQYF. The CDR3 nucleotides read TGTGCCAGCAGTTATGGGACAGAAGCCTACGAGCAGTACTTC.

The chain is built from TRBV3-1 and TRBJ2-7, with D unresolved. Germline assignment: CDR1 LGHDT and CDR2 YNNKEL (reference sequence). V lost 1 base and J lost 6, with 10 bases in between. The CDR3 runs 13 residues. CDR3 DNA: TGTGCCAGCAGCCAAGGCCCCGCTGCCGAGCAGTACTTC. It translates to CASSQGPAAEQYF.

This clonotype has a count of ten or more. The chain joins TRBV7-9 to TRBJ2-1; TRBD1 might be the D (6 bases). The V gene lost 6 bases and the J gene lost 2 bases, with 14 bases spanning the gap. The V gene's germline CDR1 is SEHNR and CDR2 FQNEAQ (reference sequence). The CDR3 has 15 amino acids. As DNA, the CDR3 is TGTGCCAGCAGTTTCACAGGGTTCACCTACAATGAGCAGTTCTTC. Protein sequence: CASSFTGFTYNEQFF.

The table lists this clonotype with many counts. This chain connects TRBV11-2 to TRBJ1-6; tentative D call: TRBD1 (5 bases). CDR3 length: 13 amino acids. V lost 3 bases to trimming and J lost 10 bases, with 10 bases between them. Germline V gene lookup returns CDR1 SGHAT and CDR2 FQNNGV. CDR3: CASSLTVRSPLHF. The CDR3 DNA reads TGTGCCAGCAGCTTGACAGTGAGATCACCCCTCCACTTT.

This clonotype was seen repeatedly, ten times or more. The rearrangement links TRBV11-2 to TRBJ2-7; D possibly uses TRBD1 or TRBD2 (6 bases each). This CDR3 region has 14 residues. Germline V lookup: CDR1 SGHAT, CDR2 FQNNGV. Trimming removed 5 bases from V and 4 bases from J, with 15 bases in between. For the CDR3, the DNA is TGTGCCAGCAGCCCGCCCGGGGGCATGTACGAGCAGTACTTC. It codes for CASSPPGGMYEQYF.

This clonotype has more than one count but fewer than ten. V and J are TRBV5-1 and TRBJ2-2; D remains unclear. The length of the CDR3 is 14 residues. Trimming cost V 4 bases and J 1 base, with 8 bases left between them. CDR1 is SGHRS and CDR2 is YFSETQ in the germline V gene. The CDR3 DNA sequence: TGCGCCAGCAGCGGATTGCGGAACACCGGGGAGCTGTTTTTT. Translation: CASSGLRNTGELFF.

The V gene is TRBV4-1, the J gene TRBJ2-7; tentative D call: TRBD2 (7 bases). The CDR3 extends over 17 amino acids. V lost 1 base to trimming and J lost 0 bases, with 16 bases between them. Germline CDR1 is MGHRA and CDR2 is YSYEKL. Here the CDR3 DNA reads TGCGCCAGCAGCCAAGCCGGAGGGGGGGCGAGCTCCTACGAGCAGTACTTC. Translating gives CASSQAGGGASSYEQYF.

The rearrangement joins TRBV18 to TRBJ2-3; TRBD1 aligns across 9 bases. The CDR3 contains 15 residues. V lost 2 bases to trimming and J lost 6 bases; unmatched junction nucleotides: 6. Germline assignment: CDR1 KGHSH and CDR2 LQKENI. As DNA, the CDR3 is TGTGCCAGCTCACCATTGGGACAGGGCCAGGATACGCAGTATTTT. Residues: CASSPLGQGQDTQYF.

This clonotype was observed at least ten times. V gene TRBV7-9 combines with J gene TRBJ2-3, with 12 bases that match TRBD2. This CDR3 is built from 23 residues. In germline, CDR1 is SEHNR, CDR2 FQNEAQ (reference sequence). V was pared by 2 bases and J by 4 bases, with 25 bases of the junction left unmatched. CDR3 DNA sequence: TGTGCCAGCAGCTTACAATCCTCGGCGTTTGCTAGCGGGAGGGCCTTGCCCCCAGATACGCAGTATTTT. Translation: CASSLQSSAFASGRALPPDTQYF. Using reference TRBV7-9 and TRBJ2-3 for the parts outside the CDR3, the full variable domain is DTGVSQNPRHKITKRGQNVTFRCDPISEHNRLYWYRQTLGQGPEFLTYFQNEAQLEKSRLLSDRFSAERPKGSFSTLEIQRTEQGDSAMYLCASSLQSSAFASGRALPPDTQYFGPGTRLTVL.

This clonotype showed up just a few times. CDR3 protein: CASSFASANSGNTIYF. In DNA, the CDR3 is TGTGCCAGCAGCTTCGCTTCAGCGAACTCTGGAAACACCATATATTTT. The chain joins TRBV7-2 to TRBJ1-3; D is unresolved. The CDR3 has 16 residues. Germline CDR1 is SGHTA and CDR2 is FQGNSA. The ends were cut back, 3 bases at V and 0 bases at J, with 12 bases in the middle.

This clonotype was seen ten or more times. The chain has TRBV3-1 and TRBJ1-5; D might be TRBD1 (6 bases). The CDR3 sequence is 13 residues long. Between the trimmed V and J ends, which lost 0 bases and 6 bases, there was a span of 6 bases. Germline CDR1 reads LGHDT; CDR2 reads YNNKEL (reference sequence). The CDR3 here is CASSQDRGQPQHF. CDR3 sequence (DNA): TGTGCCAGCAGCCAAGACAGGGGTCAGCCCCAGCATTTT.

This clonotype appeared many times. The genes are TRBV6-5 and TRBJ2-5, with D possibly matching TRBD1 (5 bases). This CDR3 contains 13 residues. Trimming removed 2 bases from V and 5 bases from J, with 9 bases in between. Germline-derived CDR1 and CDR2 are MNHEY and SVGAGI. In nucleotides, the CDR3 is TGTGCCAGCAGTTACGGCAGGGTCGAGACCCAGTACTTC. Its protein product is CASSYGRVETQYF.

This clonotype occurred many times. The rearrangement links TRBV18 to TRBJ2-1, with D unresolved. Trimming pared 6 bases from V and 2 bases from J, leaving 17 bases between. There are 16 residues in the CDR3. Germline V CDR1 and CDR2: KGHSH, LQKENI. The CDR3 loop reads CASSQPLRATYNEQFF. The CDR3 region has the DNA TGTGCCAGCTCGCAACCACTTCGGGCTACCTACAATGAGCAGTTCTTC. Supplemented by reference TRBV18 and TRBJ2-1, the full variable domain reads NAGVMQNPRHLVRRRGQEARLRCSPMKGHSHVYWYRQLPEEGLKFMVYLQKENIIDESGMPKERFSAEFPKEGPSILRIQQVVRGDSAAYFCASSQPLRATYNEQFFGPGTRLTVL.